The TCR beta chain described here comes from a study of T cell responses to AZD1222 COVID-19 vaccine. Sequencing used immunoSEQ multiplex PCR; TCRdb keeps in-frame clones, though not all of them. The repertoire holds 100,000 or so clones, with about 90% as singletons. Per germline, CDR1 LGHDT and CDR2 YNNKEL (reference sequence). The CDR3 contains 14 residues. V lost 1 base, J lost 2 bases, and 7 bases lay in between. Sequencing was performed on peripheral blood, taken on day 0 of AZD1222 vaccination. The genes are TRBV3-1 (or the pseudogene TRBV3-2) and TRBJ2-3; D may be TRBD2 (5 bases). The clonotype comes from an adult in good health. CDR3 sequence (DNA): TGTGCCAGCAGCCAAGTGACTAACACAGATACGCAGTATTTT. Translation: CASSQVTNTDTQYF.